This T cell receptor beta chain was captured in a study of PD-L1 blockade in urothelial cancer. In the study overall: The year 2014 saw patients start atezolizumab, 1,200 mg intravenously every 3 weeks. Patients arrived having already received 0 to 3 prior chemotherapy regimens. Counts from blood samples showed a median of roughly 140,000 T cells.

Each PCR reaction had synthetic TCR analog templates spiked into it. Sequenced by immunoSEQ multiplex PCR; TCRdb stores in-frame clones only, minus some. Among more than 80,000 clones listed, roughly 82% were seen once. The receptor's source is a man aged 65-85 years with urothelial cancer. This specimen was PBMCs, taken around atezolizumab (anti-PD-L1) treatment.

CDR3: CASSYSGLVSYNEQFF. The CDR3 DNA is TGTGCCAGCAGTTACTCGGGACTAGTGTCCTACAATGAGCAGTTCTTC. The chain carries TRBV6-5 and TRBJ2-1; TRBD2 matches at 8 bases. CDR1 is MNHEY and CDR2 is SVGAGI in the germline V gene. With V trimmed by 0 bases and J by 1 base, 2 bases remained unmatched. The CDR3 runs to 16 residues.